The clone carrying this T cell receptor beta chain was seen a handful of times. What it binds is not known. The data were obtained in a study of CD8+CD57+ T cells in acquired aplastic anemia. Study-wide findings and caveats: It was found that twenty-nine CD8+ CDR3 sequences were shared between patients and controls. CD8+ Simpson's diversity showed no significant patient-control difference.

Previously, flow cytometry had revealed CD8+CD57+ cell expansion in the patients chosen for sequencing. Acquired aplastic anemia of severe grade affected all patients. Blood came from patients not yet given any therapy. It was genomic DNA that served as the template for profiling TCR beta VDJ and CDR3. TCRdb called the reads again in MiXCR, with one record for every CDR3 protein. The sample contains hundreds of thousands of distinct CDR3 sequences, around 32% of which appear only once. The CDR3 runs to 15 residues. The germline V gene has CDR1 LGHNA and CDR2 YSLEER. V was cut by 0 bases and J by 4 bases, with 10 bases left in between.

The specimen was sorted CD4+, CD8+, or CD8+CD57+ T cells (not recorded which) from PBMCs. The V gene is TRBV4-3, the J gene TRBJ1-5, with D unresolved. The receptor was derived from a human donor with aplastic anemia. CDR3 protein: CASSQDRQNNQPQHF. For the CDR3, the DNA is TGCGCCAGCAGCCAAGATAGGCAGAATAATCAGCCCCAGCATTTT.